This record concerns one TCR beta chain sequence. Antigen: not known. This record belongs to a study of vaccination and CD4 T cells after COVID-19. Across the study: With several mild cases and one severe, convalescent patients were SARS-CoV-2 positive by nasal swab PCR. The cells were exposed to overlapping spike peptides originating from SARS-CoV-2, HCoV-NL63, HCoV-OC43 and HCoV-229E for stimulation. Post-COVID draws came a median 101 days after diagnosis (range 35 to 161).

Broader study findings: Convalescent patients had 304 of 307 vaccine-specific clones showing spike mono-reactivity.

V was clipped by 2 bases and J by 4 bases, with 8 bases between them. This CDR3 comprises 13 residues. The Oncomine TCR Beta short-read assay sequenced DNA from cultured CD4+ T cells. MiXCR, applied by TCRdb to the PCR reads, yields one record per CDR3 protein. The table shows about 15,000 distinct CDR3 sequences, with about two fifths occurring only once. Treatment defined: roughly 10-day PBMC culture with coronavirus spike peptide pools or control peptides (ViraFEST assay). This chain uses TRBV12-3 or TRBV12-4 with TRBJ1-2, with no clear D. The sample consisted of CD4+ T cells from blood, cultured in vitro, taken before SARS-CoV-2 vaccination. The sequence was obtained from a human donor who had recovered from COVID-19. The CDR3 here is CASSLLLSYGYTF. The CDR3, as DNA: TGTGCCAGCAGTTTATTGCTGAGCTATGGCTACACCTTC.